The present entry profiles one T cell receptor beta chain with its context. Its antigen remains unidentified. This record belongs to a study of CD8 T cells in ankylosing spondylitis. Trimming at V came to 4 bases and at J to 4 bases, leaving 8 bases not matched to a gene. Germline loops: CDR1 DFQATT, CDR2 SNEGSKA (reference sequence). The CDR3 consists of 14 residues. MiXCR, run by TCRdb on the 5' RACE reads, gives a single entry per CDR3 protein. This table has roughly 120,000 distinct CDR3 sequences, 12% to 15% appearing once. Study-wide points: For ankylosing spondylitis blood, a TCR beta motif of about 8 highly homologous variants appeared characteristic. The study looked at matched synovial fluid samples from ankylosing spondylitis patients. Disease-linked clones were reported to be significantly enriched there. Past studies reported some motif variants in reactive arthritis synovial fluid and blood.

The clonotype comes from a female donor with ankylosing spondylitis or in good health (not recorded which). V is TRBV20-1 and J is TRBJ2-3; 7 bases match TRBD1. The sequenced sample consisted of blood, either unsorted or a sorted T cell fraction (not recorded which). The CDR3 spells CSAKRGGPADTQYF. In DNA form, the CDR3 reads TGCAGTGCTAAAAGAGGGGGCCCGGCAGATACGCAGTATTTT.